The T cell receptor beta chain described here comes from a study of patients and donors after allogeneic stem cell transplantation (dated by TCRdb to the early 2020s). Reading from cysteine to phenylalanine, the CDR3 counts 13 amino acids. Of all the DNA, just the CDR3 is kept, 39 bases in frame from base 1. At the junction V is shortened by 6 bases and J by 6 bases; bases outside the gene matches: 6. Via the germline V gene (reference sequence), CDR1 is MNHEY and CDR2 SMNVEV. This clonotype was seen a few times. Its antigen specificity is not known. The input lacks base qualities; no much larger clone sits a single base away. Library preparation employed RT-PCR. The instrument was a NextSeq 550. Using fastp trimming at Q25 and MiXCR clonotype assembly, TCRdb reanalyzed the public sequencing data and kept in-frame beta chains. Every distinct CDR3 protein forms one entry, paired with its most common genes and DNA. The table for this sample lists fewer than 30,000 distinct CDR3 sequences; roughly 8% of them were counted only once. The ten largest clones add up to 45% to 60% of the sample.

The clonotype comes from a human donor who was either an allogeneic HSCT recipient or a stem cell or donor lymphocyte infusion donor (not recorded which). It is not recorded whose cells these are; they may come from a transplant donor. Sequencing used blood, either unsorted or a sorted T cell fraction (not recorded which). The V and J genes are TRBV27 and TRBJ2-7, and TRBD1 aligns with 9 junction nucleotides. CDR3 loop: CASSIDRGVEQYF. The sequenced DNA: TGTGCCAGCAGCATCGACAGGGGGGTCGAGCAGTACTTC.